This T cell receptor beta chain was captured by sequencing in a study of radiation and T cells in renal cell carcinoma. Points from the study as a whole: Without pretreatment biopsies, baseline tumor clonotype presence was undetermined. Top tumor clonotypes rose in blood 2 weeks post-radiation, then contracted.

Sample time point: blood 4 weeks post-SBRT, at nephrectomy. The treatment here: 15 Gy SBRT to primary tumor, nephrectomy 4 weeks later. To note about this clone: Its antigen is unidentified.

CDR3 length: 15 residues. Germline assignment: CDR1 ENHRY and CDR2 SYGVKD. The ends lost 6 bases at V and 6 bases at J; junction bases unmatched: 7. Sequencing was performed with immunoSEQ multiplex PCR; in TCRdb, only in-frame clones are kept and a portion is missing. The table has roughly 45,000 clones, about 84% seen once; the top ten hold about 26%. The chain links TRBV10-3 to TRBJ2-1; 11 bases are shared with TRBD1. Sample: blood, taken from a patient whose treatment included radiotherapy and nephrectomy. The receptor's source is a woman between 65 and 79 years old with renal cell carcinoma. CDR3 DNA: TGTGCCATCAGCGGACAGGGGGCTACCCCCAATGAGCAGTTCTTC. This gives the protein CAISGQGATPNEQFF.